Each of the 29 T cell receptor beta chains below was sequenced from the same sample in a study of T cell changes during pregnancy in multiple sclerosis. The assay was immunoSEQ multiplex PCR, and TCRdb's table has in-frame clones only and misses some. This table has some 40,000 clones, 92% appearing once. The material sequenced was CD8+ T cells from peripheral blood mononuclear cells, taken before pregnancy. The source of these receptors is a female donor with multiple sclerosis, enrolled in a pregnancy study.

Here the CDR3 reads CASSLEGDAEAFF. CDR3 DNA sequence: TGTGCCAGCTCACTCGAGGGGGACGCTGAAGCTTTCTTT. The genes are TRBV18 and TRBJ1-1; possibly TRBD1 for D (6 bases). The CDR3 contains 13 residues. Trimming pared 4 bases from V and 6 bases from J, leaving 12 bases between. Germline values: CDR1 KGHSH, CDR2 LQKENI.

The gene calls are TRBV2 and TRBJ2-1, with 9 bases fitting TRBD2. The CDR3 loop spans 13 amino acids. The germline V gene has CDR1 SNHLY and CDR2 FYNNEI. With V trimmed by 9 bases and J by 8 bases, 8 bases remained unmatched. The CDR3 nucleotides read TGTGCCAGTAGTAGCGGGAGTGGCGATGAGCAGTTCTTC. Translation: CASSSGSGDEQFF.

The chain combines TRBV27 with TRBJ1-1, with no clear D. Between the trimmed V and J ends, which lost 6 bases and 3 bases, there was a span of 5 bases. Germline CDR1 is MNHEY and CDR2 is SMNVEV (reference sequence). This CDR3 has 11 residues. Here the CDR3 reads CASSSYTEAFF. The CDR3, as DNA: TGTGCCAGCAGCTCTTACACTGAAGCTTTCTTT.

The V call is TRBV4-2, the J call TRBJ2-5; D perhaps matches TRBD2 (5 bases). The DNA end lines up better with TRBJ2-7; the J call may be wrong. CDR1 LGHNA and CDR2 YNFKEQ come from the germline V gene. The CDR3 is 12 amino acids. In nucleotides, the CDR3 is TGTGCCAGCAGCCAAGATAGCGACGAGCAGTACTTC. This sequence encodes CASSQDSDEQYF.

J is TRBJ2-1 and V is TRBV7-9; 13 bases align to TRBD2. Looked up from germline, CDR1 is SEHNR and CDR2 is FQNEAQ (reference sequence). V shed 4 bases, J shed 3 bases, and the junction held 6 bases outside the gene matches. CDR3 length equals 17 residues. The CDR3 bases are TGTGCCAGCAGCTACGGACTAGCGGGGGCAGTCTACAATGAGCAGTTCTTC. Protein product: CASSYGLAGAVYNEQFF.

The J gene is TRBJ2-2, the V gene TRBV10-1; 7 bases align to TRBD2. V lost 8 bases and J lost 3; bases outside the gene matches: 6. Germline CDR1 is WNHNN and CDR2 is SYGVQD (reference sequence). The CDR3 consists of 14 residues. The CDR3 DNA sequence: TGCGCCAGCCAACTAGCGTTGGACACCGGGGAGCTGTTTTTT. Translated, it gives CASQLALDTGELFF.

The chain employs TRBV29-1 and TRBJ1-2; no reliable D call. Trimming left V 6 bases short and J 4 bases short, with 9 bases between. CDR1 and CDR2 (germline): SQVTM, ANQGSEA. The length of the CDR3 is 11 residues. CDR3 coding DNA: TGCAGCGTCGCCCGTAGCTATGGCTACACCTTC. It encodes CSVARSYGYTF.

CDR3 residues: CASSGHPQGWWSTEAFF. The CDR3 bases are TGTGCCAGCAGTGGACATCCACAGGGGTGGTGGAGCACTGAAGCTTTCTTT. The chain joins TRBV6-1 to TRBJ1-1; 7 nucleotides line up with TRBD1. Germline V gene lookup returns CDR1 MNHNS and CDR2 SASEGT. V lost 4 bases and J lost 4; bases outside the gene matches: 15. The CDR3 has 17 amino acids.

The V call is TRBV10-3, the J call TRBJ2-5, with 7 bases that match TRBD2. V lost 2 bases, J lost 2 bases, and 14 bases stayed unmatched. The CDR3 has 18 amino acids. Germline V gene sequence: CDR1 ENHRY, CDR2 SYGVKD. The CDR3 nucleotides are TGTGCCATCAGTGAGGGGAGTAGAGTAGGAGCGGGGCAAGAGACCCAGTACTTC. This codes for CAISEGSRVGAGQETQYF.

This chain joins TRBV7-9 and TRBJ1-2; possibly TRBD1 for D (5 bases). Looked up from germline, CDR1 is SEHNR and CDR2 is FQNEAQ (reference sequence). V gave up 5 bases and J gave up 5 bases, with 9 bases separating them. The CDR3 is 12 residues long. The CDR3 DNA reads TGTGCCAGCAGCCCGACAGATTATGGCTACACCTTC. Translating gives CASSPTDYGYTF.

This chain joins TRBV5-4 and TRBJ1-2; D ambiguous. The CDR3 extends over 13 amino acids. Germline V gene sequence: CDR1 SGHNT, CDR2 YYREEE (reference sequence). The V end lost 0 bases, the J end lost 5 bases, and 8 bases lay between the germline ends. The CDR3 DNA is TGTGCCAGCAGCTTGGGTACCAGTTATGGCTACACCTTC. It specifies CASSLGTSYGYTF.

This rearrangement joins TRBV4-2 to TRBJ2-7; TRBD2 aligns across 10 bases. CDR1 and CDR2 from the germline V gene are LGHNA and YNFKEQ. Trimming at V came to 4 bases and at J to 1 base, leaving 7 bases not matched to a gene. This CDR3 region has 16 residues. This CDR3 reads CASSRGLAEGSYEQYF. The DNA of the CDR3 is TGTGCCAGCAGCCGAGGACTAGCGGAGGGTTCCTACGAGCAGTACTTC.

V usage is TRBV27 and J usage is TRBJ1-6, with D perhaps matching TRBD1 (5 bases). V dropped 5 bases and J dropped 0 bases, with 17 bases sitting between them. Germline values: CDR1 MNHEY, CDR2 SMNVEV (reference sequence). The CDR3 consists of 18 residues. This CDR3 reads CASSPSGLPSSYNSPLHF. The DNA for the CDR3 is TGTGCCAGCAGTCCATCGGGACTTCCGAGCTCCTATAATTCACCCCTCCACTTT.

The chain recombines TRBV9 with TRBJ2-3, with 8 bases aligning to TRBD2. CDR3 length: 14 residues. J lost 6 bases, V lost 4 bases, and 7 bases had no gene match. Germline CDR1 SGDLS, CDR2 YYNGEE. DNA of the CDR3: TGTGCCAGCAGCCTAAGAGCGGGAGTGGATACGCAGTATTTT. Amino acids: CASSLRAGVDTQYF.

The rearrangement uses TRBV5-5 and TRBJ1-4; 8 bases are shared with TRBD1. The length of the CDR3 is 15 residues. Trimming cost V 4 bases and J 3 bases; bases outside gene matches: 5. CDR1 and CDR2 (germline): SGHKS, YYEKEE (reference sequence). The CDR3 DNA reads as TGTGCCAGCAGCCTACGACAGGGGTCTAATGAAAAACTGTTTTTT. This translates into CASSLRQGSNEKLFF.

The chain joins TRBV13 to TRBJ1-3; D is undetermined. The V end was cut by 0 bases, the J end by 6 bases, with 9 bases between. This CDR3 comprises 14 residues. Germline CDR1 and CDR2: PRHDT and FYEKMQ (reference sequence). CDR3 residues: CASSLGQLLNTIYF. CDR3 sequence (DNA): TGTGCCAGCAGCTTAGGACAGCTATTAAACACCATATATTTT.

The chain links TRBV9 to TRBJ2-7; TRBD2 matches 7 bases. Germline V gene sequence: CDR1 SGDLS, CDR2 YYNGEE. V lost 4 bases to trimming and J lost 3 bases; unmatched junction nucleotides: 10. The CDR3 totals 15 residues. The CDR3: CASSPGLAEDYEQYF. The CDR3 DNA reads as TGTGCCAGCAGCCCAGGCCTAGCGGAGGACTACGAGCAGTACTTC.

The chain recombines TRBV9 with TRBJ2-1; TRBD1 matches at 7 bases. J gave up 7 bases and V 2 bases, and 6 bases lay outside the gene matches. Germline loops: CDR1 SGDLS, CDR2 YYNGEE. This CDR3 is built from 14 residues. The CDR3 nucleotides read TGTGCCAGCAGCGTCGACAGGGTAGATAATGAGCAGTTCTTC. Its protein product is CASSVDRVDNEQFF.

V usage is TRBV6-1 and J usage is TRBJ2-7; D is possibly TRBD1 (5 bases). The germline V gene has CDR1 MNHNS and CDR2 SASEGT. The CDR3 loop spans 13 amino acids. V lost 6 bases and J lost 2, with 11 bases in between. CDR3 coding DNA: TGTGCCAGCAGGACAGCGAGCACCTACGAGCAGTACTTC. Translation: CASRTASTYEQYF.

The chain recombines TRBV13 with TRBJ2-1; the D gene is possibly TRBD1 (6 bases). Trimming removed 2 bases from V and 4 bases from J, with 9 bases in between. Germline assignment: CDR1 PRHDT and CDR2 FYEKMQ (reference sequence). This CDR3 comprises 14 residues. The CDR3 nucleotides read TGTGCCAGCAGCTTACTAGGGGGTTACAATGAGCAGTTCTTC. Translating gives CASSLLGGYNEQFF.

The V gene is TRBV2, the J gene TRBJ1-2, with D perhaps matching TRBD1 (5 bases). Germline V gene data show CDR1 as SNHLY and CDR2 as FYNNEI. Trimming took 7 bases from V and 4 from J, leaving 10 bases between them. CDR3 length equals 12 residues. The CDR3 nucleotides read TGTGCCAGCATAGGGGAGGCCTATGGCTACACCTTC. Its protein is CASIGEAYGYTF.

This clone was detected once. The J gene is TRBJ2-5, the V gene TRBV15; 12 bases agree with TRBD2. Germline lookup yields CDR1 LNHNV and CDR2 YYDKDF (reference sequence). This CDR3 has 16 amino acids. V was clipped by 0 bases and J by 4 bases; unmatched bases: 3. The CDR3 region is CATSRDRGLAGETQYF. CDR3 sequence (DNA): TGTGCCACCAGCAGAGATCGGGGACTAGCGGGAGAGACCCAGTACTTC.

This sequence joins TRBV20-1 and TRBJ2-7; tentatively, D is TRBD1 (5 bases). This CDR3 spans 11 amino acids. Trimming pared 7 bases from V and 6 bases from J, leaving 13 bases between. The germline CDR1 and CDR2 sequences are DFQATT and SNEGSKA (reference sequence). The CDR3 loop reads CSGREGREQYF. The CDR3 region has the DNA TGCAGTGGCAGGGAAGGACGCGAGCAGTACTTC.

The V call is TRBV4-1, the J call TRBJ2-2, with 7 nucleotides matching TRBD2. J lost 0 bases, V lost 4 bases, and 5 bases had no gene match. Germline CDR1 MGHRA, CDR2 YSYEKL. The CDR3 is made up of 16 amino acids. CDR3 nucleotides: TGCGCCAGCAGCCCAAGACTAGCTGCGAACACCGGGGAGCTGTTTTTT. Its translation: CASSPRLAANTGELFF.

The count of this clone is one. The rearrangement uses TRBV19 and TRBJ2-1; TRBD1 aligns across 7 bases. CDR1 is LNHDA, CDR2 SQIVND, per germline (reference sequence). J gave up 2 bases and V 3 bases, and 1 base lay outside the gene matches. CDR3 length: 14 residues. Written as DNA, the CDR3 is TGTGCCAGTAGTATCGGGACAGCCTACAATGAGCAGTTCTTC. This translates into CASSIGTAYNEQFF.

The genes are TRBV4-1 and TRBJ1-1, with D possibly matching TRBD1 (5 bases). The CDR3 loop spans 17 amino acids. The germline V gene has CDR1 MGHRA and CDR2 YSYEKL. V lost 1 base, J lost 3 bases, and 18 bases lay in between. This chain's CDR3 is CASSQVGLEGLDTEAFF. In DNA, the CDR3 is TGCGCCAGCAGCCAAGTGGGACTGGAGGGCCTCGACACTGAAGCTTTCTTT.

As to this clone: The same CDR3 is also encoded by other DNA sequences in this sample. The chain is built from TRBV9 and TRBJ2-3; perhaps TRBD2 as D (5 bases). With 0 bases removed from V and 0 bases from J, the gap between germline ends came to 5 bases. There are 14 residues in the CDR3. From germline, CDR1 is SGDLS and CDR2 YYNGEE. CDR3 in DNA: TGTGCCAGCAGCGTAGGCGGGAGCACAGATACGCAGTATTTT. Translating gives CASSVGGSTDTQYF.

V usage is TRBV27 and J usage is TRBJ1-5; D is perhaps TRBD1 (6 bases). CDR3 length: 15 amino acids. V lost 5 bases to trimming and J lost 5 bases, with 16 bases between them. The V gene's germline CDR1 is MNHEY and CDR2 SMNVEV (reference sequence). The CDR3 is CASSRTASLYQPQHF. Here the CDR3 DNA reads TGTGCCAGCAGTCGGACAGCGTCTCTTTATCAGCCCCAGCATTTT.

J is TRBJ1-2 and V is TRBV5-5; no firm D call. The CDR3 sequence is 17 residues long. The germline gives CDR1 SGHKS, CDR2 YYEKEE (reference sequence). V was clipped by 0 bases and J by 2 bases, with 17 bases between them. CDR3 DNA: TGTGCCAGCAGCTTGGAAGGTGGACTGACCCTAAACTATGGCTACACCTTC. It encodes CASSLEGGLTLNYGYTF. Complete variable domain (other parts from reference TRBV5-5 and TRBJ1-2): DAGVTQSPTHLIKTRGQQVTLRCSPISGHKSVSWYQQVLGQGPQFIFQYYEKEERGRGNFPDRFSARQFPNYSSELNVNALLLGDSALYLCASSLEGGLTLNYGYTFGSGTRLTVV.